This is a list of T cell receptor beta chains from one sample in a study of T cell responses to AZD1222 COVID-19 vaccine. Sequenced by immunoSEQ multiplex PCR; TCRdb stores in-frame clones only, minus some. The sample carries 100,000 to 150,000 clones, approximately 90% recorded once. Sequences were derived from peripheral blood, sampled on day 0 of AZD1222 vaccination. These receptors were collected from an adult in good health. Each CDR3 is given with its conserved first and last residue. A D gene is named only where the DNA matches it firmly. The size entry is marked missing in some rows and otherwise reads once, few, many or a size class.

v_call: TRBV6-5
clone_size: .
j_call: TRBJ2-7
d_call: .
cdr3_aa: CATRTDYEQYF
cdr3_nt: TGTGCCACCCGGACAGACTACGAGCAGTACTTC

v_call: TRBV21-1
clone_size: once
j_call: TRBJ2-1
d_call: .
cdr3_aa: CASSKGTSGGSYNEQFF
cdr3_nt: TGTGCCAGCAGCAAAGGGACTAGCGGAGGCTCCTACAATGAGCAGTTCTTC

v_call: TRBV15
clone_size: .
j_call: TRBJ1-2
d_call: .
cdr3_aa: CATSREAYLGGYTF
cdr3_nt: TGTGCCACCAGCAGAGAGGCGTACCTGGGCGGCTACACCTTC

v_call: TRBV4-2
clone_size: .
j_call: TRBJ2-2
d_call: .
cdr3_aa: CASSQEWGPITANTGELFF
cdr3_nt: TGTGCCAGCAGCCAAGAATGGGGACCTATAACCGCGAACACCGGGGAGCTGTTTTTT

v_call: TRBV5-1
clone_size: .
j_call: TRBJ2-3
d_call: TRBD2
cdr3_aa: CASSRTWTSGGHRGDTQYF
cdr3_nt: TGCGCCAGCAGCCGGACCTGGACTAGCGGGGGCCACAGAGGAGATACGCAGTATTTT

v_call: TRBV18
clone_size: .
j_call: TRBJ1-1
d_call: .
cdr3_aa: CASSPLSGDEAFF
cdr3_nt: TGTGCCAGCTCACCACTGTCCGGGGATGAAGCTTTCTTT

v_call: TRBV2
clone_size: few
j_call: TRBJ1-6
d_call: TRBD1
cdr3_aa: CASREQGAGSPLHF
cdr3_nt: TGTGCCAGCAGAGAACAGGGGGCAGGATCACCCCTCCACTTT

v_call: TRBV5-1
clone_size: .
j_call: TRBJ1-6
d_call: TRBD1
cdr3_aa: CASSPPGTGNSPLHF
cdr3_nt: TGCGCCAGCAGCCCCCCTGGGACAGGAAATTCACCCCTCCACTTT

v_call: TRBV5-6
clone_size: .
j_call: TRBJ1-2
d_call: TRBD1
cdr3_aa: CASSLAAGGNYGYTF
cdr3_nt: TGTGCCAGCAGCTTGGCGGCAGGGGGGAACTATGGCTACACCTTC

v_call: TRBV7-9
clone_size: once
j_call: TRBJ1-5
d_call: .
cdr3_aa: CASSPAYSNQPQHF
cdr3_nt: TGTGCCAGCAGCCCGGCGTATAGCAATCAGCCCCAGCATTTT

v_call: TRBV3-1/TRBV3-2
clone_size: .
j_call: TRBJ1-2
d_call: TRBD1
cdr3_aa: CASSQVQGQSYGYTF
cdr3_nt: TGTGCCAGCAGCCAAGTTCAGGGACAGAGCTATGGCTACACCTTC

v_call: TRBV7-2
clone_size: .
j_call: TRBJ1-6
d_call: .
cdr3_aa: CASSLGGWNSPLHF
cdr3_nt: TGTGCCAGCAGCTTAGGGGGCTGGAATTCACCCCTCCACTTT

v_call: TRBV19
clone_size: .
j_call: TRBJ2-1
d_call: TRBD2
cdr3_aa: CASKLAGGNEQFF
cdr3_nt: TGTGCCAGTAAACTAGCGGGAGGCAATGAGCAGTTCTTC

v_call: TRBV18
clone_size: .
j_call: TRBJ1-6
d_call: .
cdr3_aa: CASSRVEVGGNSPLHF
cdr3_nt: TGTGCCAGCTCACGAGTGGAGGTGGGGGGCAATTCACCCCTCCACTTT

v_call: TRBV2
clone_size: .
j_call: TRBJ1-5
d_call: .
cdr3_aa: CASSVGGTSLEPQHF
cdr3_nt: TGTGCCAGCAGTGTTGGGGGTACCTCGCTAGAGCCCCAGCATTTT

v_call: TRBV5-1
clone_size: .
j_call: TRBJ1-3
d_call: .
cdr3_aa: CASSPGSYSGNTIYF
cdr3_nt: TGCGCCAGCAGTCCAGGGTCGTACTCTGGAAACACCATATATTTT

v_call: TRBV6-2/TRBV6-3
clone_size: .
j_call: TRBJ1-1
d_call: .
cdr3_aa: CASSYDPGKGNTEAFF
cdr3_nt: TGTGCCAGCAGTTACGACCCCGGGAAAGGAAACACTGAAGCTTTCTTT

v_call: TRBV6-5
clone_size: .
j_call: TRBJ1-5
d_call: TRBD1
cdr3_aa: CASSPGGAGQPQHF
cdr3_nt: TGTGCCAGCAGCCCAGGGGGCGCGGGTCAGCCCCAGCATTTT

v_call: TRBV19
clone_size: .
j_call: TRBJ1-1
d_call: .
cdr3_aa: CASSIKGDTEAFF
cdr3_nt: TGTGCCAGTAGTATAAAGGGGGACACTGAAGCTTTCTTT

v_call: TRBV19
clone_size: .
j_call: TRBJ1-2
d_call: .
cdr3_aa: CASSISLGYGYTF
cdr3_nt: TGTGCCAGTAGTATAAGCTTGGGCTATGGCTACACCTTC

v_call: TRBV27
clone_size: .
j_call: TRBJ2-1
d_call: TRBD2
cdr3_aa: CASRTSGSREQFF
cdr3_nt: TGTGCCAGCAGGACTAGCGGGAGCAGGGAGCAGTTCTTC

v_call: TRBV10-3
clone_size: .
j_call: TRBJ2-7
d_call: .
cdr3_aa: CAISEDSYEQYF
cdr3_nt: TGTGCCATCAGTGAGGACAGTTACGAGCAGTACTTC

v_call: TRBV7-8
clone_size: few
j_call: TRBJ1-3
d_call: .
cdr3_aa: CASSRTGTGSGNTIYF
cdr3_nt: TGTGCCAGCAGCCGTACAGGGACGGGCTCTGGAAACACCATATATTTT